The 8 T cell receptor beta chains given below trace back to one sample, sequenced in a study of blood T cells in healthy people across ages. A second PCR, run for roughly 7 to 11 cycles, used a sample-barcoded 5' primer plus a J-beta primer mix. TCRdb independently ran MiXCR on the 5' RACE reads; one entry per CDR3 protein. The table lists some 1.1 million distinct CDR3 sequences, around two fifths of them singletons, with less than 15% in the top ten. Sequencing was performed on blood. The receptors derive from a man between 18 and 29 years old in good health.

V and J are TRBV28 and TRBJ1-2; TRBD1 is a possible D gene (5 bases). Germline V gene lookup returns CDR1 MDHEN and CDR2 SYDVKM. Trimming stripped 5 bases from V and 5 bases from J, with 12 bases between. This CDR3 has 13 amino acids. The CDR3 DNA sequence: TGTGCCAGCAGTGGGCAACAGGAGTATGGCTACACCTTC. Its protein is CASSGQQEYGYTF.

This clonotype has a handful of counts. The genes are TRBV7-2 and TRBJ2-1; tentatively, D is TRBD1 (6 bases). Trimming removed 4 bases at V and 2 bases at J, with 12 bases between. In germline, CDR1 is SGHTA, CDR2 FQGNSA. The CDR3 spans 15 residues. CDR3 in amino acids: CASSSSDRPYNEQFF. The CDR3 DNA sequence: TGTGCCAGCAGCTCAAGCGACAGGCCCTACAATGAGCAGTTCTTC.

This clonotype was seen more than once but under ten times. This chain connects TRBV24-1 to TRBJ2-2; D possibly corresponds to TRBD2 (6 bases). The CDR3 contains 13 residues. With 4 bases removed from V and 6 bases from J, the gap between germline ends came to 8 bases. Germline CDR1 KGHDR, CDR2 SFDVKD. In DNA form, the CDR3 reads TGTGCCACCAGTGAGTGGAGGGCCGGGGAGCTGTTTTTT. This encodes CATSEWRAGELFF.

This clonotype occurred a few times. The chain employs TRBV29-1 and TRBJ1-2; no definite D call. CDR1 SQVTM and CDR2 ANQGSEA come from the germline V gene. V lost 4 bases, J lost 6 bases, and 12 bases lay in between. This CDR3 is 12 amino acids long. The CDR3 region has the DNA TGCAGCGTTGCCCAAATGGGAAATGGCTACACCTTC. This encodes CSVAQMGNGYTF.

J is TRBJ2-5 and V is TRBV10-3; possible D gene TRBD1, 5 bases. Germline-derived CDR1 and CDR2 are ENHRY and SYGVKD. Trimming pared 7 bases from V and 11 bases from J, leaving 14 bases between. The CDR3 extends over 11 amino acids. CDR3 protein: CAIKWGDEQYF. In nucleotides, the CDR3 is TGTGCCATCAAATGGGGCGATGAGCAGTACTTC.

The chain joins TRBV6-1 to TRBJ2-5; D uncertain. Germline V gives CDR1 MNHNS, CDR2 SASEGT. V dropped 2 bases and J dropped 1 base, with 5 bases sitting between them. CDR3 length: 13 residues. The CDR3 is CASSESVQETQYF. DNA for the CDR3: TGTGCCAGCAGTGAATCAGTCCAAGAGACCCAGTACTTC.

This clonotype was recorded only once. The chain links TRBV4-1 to TRBJ1-4, with TRBD1 matching 10 bases. The V segment lost 4 bases and the J segment 8 bases; nucleotides outside the gene matches: 10. Germline V lookup: CDR1 MGHRA, CDR2 YSYEKL. This CDR3 contains 16 residues. The CDR3 DNA follows: TGCGCCAGCAGCCTTCGGGACAGGGGATTCAAGGAAAAACTGTTTTTT. This gives the protein CASSLRDRGFKEKLFF.

The rearrangement links TRBV2 to TRBJ2-2; D call uncertain. Trimming removed 8 bases at V and 9 bases at J, with 10 bases between. Germline-derived CDR1 and CDR2 are SNHLY and FYNNEI. CDR3 length equals 11 residues. The DNA of the CDR3 is TGTGCCAGCCTTTTGCGGAGGGAGCTGTTTTTT. It specifies CASLLRRELFF.